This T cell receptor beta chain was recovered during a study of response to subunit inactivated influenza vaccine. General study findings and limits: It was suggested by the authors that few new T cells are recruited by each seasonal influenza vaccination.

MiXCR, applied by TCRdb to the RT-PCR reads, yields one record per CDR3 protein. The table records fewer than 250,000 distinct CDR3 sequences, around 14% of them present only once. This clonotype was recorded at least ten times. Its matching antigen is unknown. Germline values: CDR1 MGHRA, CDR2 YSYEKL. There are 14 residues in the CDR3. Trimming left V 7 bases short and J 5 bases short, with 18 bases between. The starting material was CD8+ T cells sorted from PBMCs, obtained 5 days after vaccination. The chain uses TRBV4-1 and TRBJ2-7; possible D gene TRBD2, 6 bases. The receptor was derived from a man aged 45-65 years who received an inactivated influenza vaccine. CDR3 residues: CASNIGQGGHEQYF. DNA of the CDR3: TGCGCCAGCAATATAGGGCAGGGAGGACACGAGCAGTACTTC.